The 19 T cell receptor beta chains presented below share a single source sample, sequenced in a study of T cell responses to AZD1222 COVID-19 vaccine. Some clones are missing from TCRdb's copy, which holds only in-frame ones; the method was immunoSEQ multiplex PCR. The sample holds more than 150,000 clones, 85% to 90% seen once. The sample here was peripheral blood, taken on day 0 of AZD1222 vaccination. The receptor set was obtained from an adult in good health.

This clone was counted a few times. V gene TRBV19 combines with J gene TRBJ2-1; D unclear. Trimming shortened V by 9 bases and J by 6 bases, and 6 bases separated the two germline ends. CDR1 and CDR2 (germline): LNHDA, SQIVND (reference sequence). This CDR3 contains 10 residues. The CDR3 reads CARDPNEQFF. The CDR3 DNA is TGTGCCAGAGACCCCAATGAGCAGTTCTTC.

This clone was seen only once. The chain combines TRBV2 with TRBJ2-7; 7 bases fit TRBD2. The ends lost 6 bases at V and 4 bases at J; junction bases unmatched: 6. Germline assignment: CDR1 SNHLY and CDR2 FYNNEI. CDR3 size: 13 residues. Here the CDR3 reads CASRIAGQYEQYF. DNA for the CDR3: TGTGCCAGCAGAATAGCGGGCCAATACGAGCAGTACTTC.

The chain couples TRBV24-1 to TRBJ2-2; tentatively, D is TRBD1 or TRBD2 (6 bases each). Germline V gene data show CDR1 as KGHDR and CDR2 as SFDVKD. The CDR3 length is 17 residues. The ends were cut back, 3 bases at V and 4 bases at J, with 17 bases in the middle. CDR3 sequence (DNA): TGTGCCACCAGTGATCGTAAACTAGGGGGGAGCACCGGGGAGCTGTTTTTT. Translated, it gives CATSDRKLGGSTGELFF.

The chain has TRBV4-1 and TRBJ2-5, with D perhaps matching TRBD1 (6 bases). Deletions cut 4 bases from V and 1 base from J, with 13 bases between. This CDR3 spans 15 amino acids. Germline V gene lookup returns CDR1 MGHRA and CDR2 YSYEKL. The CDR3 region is CASSLRPGVQETQYF. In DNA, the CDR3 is TGCGCCAGCAGCCTCCGACCAGGGGTCCAAGAGACCCAGTACTTC.

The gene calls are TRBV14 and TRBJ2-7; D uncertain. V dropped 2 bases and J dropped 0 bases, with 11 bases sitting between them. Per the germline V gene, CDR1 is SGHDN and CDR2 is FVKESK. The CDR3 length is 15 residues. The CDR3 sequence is CASSQIGEDSYEQYF. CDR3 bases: TGTGCCAGCAGCCAAATTGGAGAGGACTCCTACGAGCAGTACTTC.

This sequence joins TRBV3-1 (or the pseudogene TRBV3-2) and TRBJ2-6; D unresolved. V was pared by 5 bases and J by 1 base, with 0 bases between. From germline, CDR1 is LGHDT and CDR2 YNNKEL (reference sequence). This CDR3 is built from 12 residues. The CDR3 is CASSSGANVLTF. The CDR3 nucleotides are TGTGCCAGCAGCTCTGGGGCCAACGTCCTGACTTTC.

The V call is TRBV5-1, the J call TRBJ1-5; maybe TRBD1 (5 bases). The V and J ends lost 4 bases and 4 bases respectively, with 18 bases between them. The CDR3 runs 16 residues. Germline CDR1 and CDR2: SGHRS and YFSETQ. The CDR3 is CASSPPRGTGNQPQHF. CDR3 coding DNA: TGCGCCAGCAGCCCGCCGAGGGGAACGGGAAATCAGCCCCAGCATTTT.

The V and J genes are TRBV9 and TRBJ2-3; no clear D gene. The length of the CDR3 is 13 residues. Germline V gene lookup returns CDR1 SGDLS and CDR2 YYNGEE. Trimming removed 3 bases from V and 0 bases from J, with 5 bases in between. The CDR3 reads CASSAPSTDTQYF. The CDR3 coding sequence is TGTGCCAGCAGCGCCCCTAGCACAGATACGCAGTATTTT.

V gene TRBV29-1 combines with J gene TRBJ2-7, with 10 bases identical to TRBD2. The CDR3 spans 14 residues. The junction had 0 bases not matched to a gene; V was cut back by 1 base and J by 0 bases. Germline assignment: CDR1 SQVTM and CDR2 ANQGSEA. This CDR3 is CSVEGTSGSYEQYF. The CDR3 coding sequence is TGCAGCGTTGAAGGGACTAGCGGCTCCTACGAGCAGTACTTC.

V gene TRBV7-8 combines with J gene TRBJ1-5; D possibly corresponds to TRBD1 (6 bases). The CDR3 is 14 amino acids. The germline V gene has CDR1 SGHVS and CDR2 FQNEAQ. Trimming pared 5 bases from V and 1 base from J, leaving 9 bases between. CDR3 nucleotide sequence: TGTGCCAGCAGCCCGGACAGAAGCAATCAGCCCCAGCATTTT. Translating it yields CASSPDRSNQPQHF.

CDR3 sequence: CASSRRGNYGYTF. The CDR3 DNA reads as TGTGCCAGCAGCCGCAGGGGTAACTATGGCTACACCTTC. V and J are TRBV7-2 and TRBJ1-2; weak D call: TRBD1 (6 bases). CDR1 is SGHTA, CDR2 FQGNSA, per germline. V lost 5 bases to trimming and J lost 1 base, with 8 bases between them. CDR3 length equals 13 residues.

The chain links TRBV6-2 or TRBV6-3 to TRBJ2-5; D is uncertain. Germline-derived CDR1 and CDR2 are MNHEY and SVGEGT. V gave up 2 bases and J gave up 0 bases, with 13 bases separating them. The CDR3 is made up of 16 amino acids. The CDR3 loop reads CASSYARAPYQETQYF. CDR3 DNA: TGTGCCAGCAGTTACGCAAGGGCGCCGTACCAAGAGACCCAGTACTTC.

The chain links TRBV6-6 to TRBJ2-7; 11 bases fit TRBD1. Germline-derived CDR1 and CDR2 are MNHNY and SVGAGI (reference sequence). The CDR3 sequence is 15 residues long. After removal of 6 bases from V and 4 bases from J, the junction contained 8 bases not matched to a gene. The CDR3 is CASSPRDRGMYEQYF. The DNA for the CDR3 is TGTGCCAGCAGCCCTCGGGACAGGGGGATGTACGAGCAGTACTTC.

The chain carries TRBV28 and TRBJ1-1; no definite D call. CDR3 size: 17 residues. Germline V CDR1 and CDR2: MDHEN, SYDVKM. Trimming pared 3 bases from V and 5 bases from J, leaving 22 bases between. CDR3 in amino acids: CASSLVRVTGLSTEAFF. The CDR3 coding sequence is TGTGCCAGCAGTTTGGTCCGCGTCACGGGTCTAAGTACTGAAGCTTTCTTT. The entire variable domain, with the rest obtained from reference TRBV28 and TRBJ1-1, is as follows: DVKVTQSSRYLVKRTGEKVFLECVQDMDHENMFWYRQDPGLGLRLIYFSYDVKMKEKGDIPEGYSVSREKKERFSLILESASTNQTSMYLCASSLVRVTGLSTEAFFGQGTRLTVV.

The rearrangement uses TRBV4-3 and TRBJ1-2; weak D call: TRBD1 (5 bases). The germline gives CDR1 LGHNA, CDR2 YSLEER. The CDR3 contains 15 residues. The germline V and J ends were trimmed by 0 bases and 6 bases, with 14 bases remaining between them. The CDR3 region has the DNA TGCGCCAGCAGCCAAGATCAGGCAGGGTGGGATGGCTACACCTTC. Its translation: CASSQDQAGWDGYTF.

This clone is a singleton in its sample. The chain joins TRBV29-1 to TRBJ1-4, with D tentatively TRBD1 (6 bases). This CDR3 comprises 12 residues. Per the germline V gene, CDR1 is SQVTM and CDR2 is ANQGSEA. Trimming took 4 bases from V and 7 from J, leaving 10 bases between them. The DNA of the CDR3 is TGCAGCGTTGTAGAACAGGGTGAAAAACTGTTTTTT. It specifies CSVVEQGEKLFF.

CDR3 sequence reads: CARSATERGRGRRDEQFF. The CDR3 nucleotides read TGTGCCAGAAGCGCAACTGAAAGGGGGCGCGGGAGGAGGGATGAGCAGTTCTTC. The gene calls are TRBV7-5 and TRBJ2-1; the table's D call, TRBD2, was not checked against the DNA. TRBV7-5 is described as a pseudogene. The CDR3 has 18 residues.

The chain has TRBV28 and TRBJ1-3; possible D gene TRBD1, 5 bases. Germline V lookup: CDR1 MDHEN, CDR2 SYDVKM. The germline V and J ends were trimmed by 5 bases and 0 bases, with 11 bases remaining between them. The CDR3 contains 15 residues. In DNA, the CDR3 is TGTGCCAGCAGTACCCTGACAGTCTCTGGAAACACCATATATTTT. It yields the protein CASSTLTVSGNTIYF.

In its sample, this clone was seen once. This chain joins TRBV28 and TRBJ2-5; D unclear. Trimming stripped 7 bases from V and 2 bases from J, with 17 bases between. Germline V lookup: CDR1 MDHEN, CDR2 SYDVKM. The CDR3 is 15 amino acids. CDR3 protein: CASIALSGNQETQYF. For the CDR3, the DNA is TGTGCCAGCATAGCCCTCTCGGGTAATCAAGAGACCCAGTACTTC.